What follows are 10 T cell receptor beta chains derived from one specimen sequenced in a study of T cell repertoires in cytomegalovirus infection. Antigens of these TCRs are unknown. Using its own MiXCR run on the reads, TCRdb lists one record per CDR3 protein. The top ten hold about an eighth of the sample, which has about 770,000 distinct CDR3 sequences, 25% to 35% seen once. The material was cultured CD8+ T cells from PBMCs, obtained from culture after CMV antigen stimulation. These receptors originate from a human donor in good health (CMV status not recorded). Some clones in this sample may be carry-over from other donors' samples.

The chain joins TRBV14 to TRBJ2-3, with D perhaps assigned TRBD1 or TRBD2 (5 bases each). CDR1 and CDR2 (germline): SGHDN, FVKESK. Trimming pared 1 base from V and 6 bases from J, leaving 17 bases between. This CDR3 has 16 residues. The CDR3 sequence: CASSQGGRGRRDTQYF. The CDR3 DNA is TGTGCCAGCAGCCAAGGGGGACGTGGCCGGCGGGATACGCAGTATTTT.

The chain couples TRBV4-1 to TRBJ1-2; D uncertain. V lost 4 bases, J lost 3 bases, and 12 bases lay in between. The CDR3 consists of 14 residues. CDR1 and CDR2 from the germline V gene are MGHRA and YSYEKL. This CDR3 reads CASSPEDTDYGYTF. In DNA form, the CDR3 reads TGCGCCAGCAGCCCAGAAGACACGGACTATGGCTACACCTTC.

CDR3 sequence: CASSLAGGASAEAFF. The CDR3 DNA reads TGTGCCAGCAGCTTAGCTGGGGGGGCGAGCGCTGAAGCTTTCTTT. The chain carries TRBV7-6 and TRBJ1-1, with D perhaps TRBD1 (6 bases). The CDR3 contains 15 residues. V was shortened by 0 bases and J by 6 bases, with 14 bases between the two germline ends. Germline-derived CDR1 and CDR2 are SGHVS and FNYEAQ.

The CDR3 protein is CASSWGTGMPEAFF. CDR3 bases: TGTGCCAGCAGCTGGGGGACAGGGATGCCTGAAGCTTTCTTT. V and J are TRBV7-2 and TRBJ1-1, with 9 bases lining up with TRBD1. This CDR3 has 14 residues. Per germline, CDR1 SGHTA and CDR2 FQGNSA. The ends lost 4 bases at V and 6 bases at J; junction bases unmatched: 6. The full variable domain, rest sourced from reference TRBV7-2 and TRBJ1-1, is GAGVSQSPSNKVTEKGKDVELRCDPISGHTALYWYRQSLGQGLEFLIYFQGNSAPDKSGLPSDRFSAERTGGSVSTLTIQRTQQEDSAVYLCASSWGTGMPEAFFGQGTRLTVV.

This clonotype was detected many times. The CDR3: CASSVRGVSYEQYF. In nucleotides, the CDR3 is TGTGCCAGCAGCGTTCGAGGGGTTTCGTACGAGCAGTACTTC. The rearrangement joins TRBV6-1 to TRBJ2-7; D is tentatively TRBD1 or TRBD2 (5 bases each). The germline CDR1 and CDR2 sequences are MNHNS and SASEGT. The CDR3 has 14 amino acids. The germline V and J ends were trimmed by 6 bases and 4 bases, with 16 bases remaining between them.

This clonotype was seen a handful of times. The chain is built from TRBV7-2 and TRBJ1-5; tentatively, D is TRBD1 (6 bases). V gave up 5 bases and J gave up 7 bases, with 15 bases separating them. The CDR3 contains 14 residues. Germline CDR1 and CDR2: SGHTA and FQGNSA. Here the CDR3 reads CASSPGGAKQPQHF. As DNA, the CDR3 is TGTGCCAGCAGCCCTGGGGGCGCGAAACAGCCCCAGCATTTT.

This clonotype has at least ten counts. This chain links TRBV7-6 with TRBJ2-1; 11 positions agree with TRBD2. In germline, CDR1 is SGHVS, CDR2 FNYEAQ. Losses at the gene ends were 5 bases for V and 6 bases for J; bases not matched to a gene: 6. The CDR3 spans 15 residues. The CDR3: CASSNSGGALNEQFF. The CDR3 coding sequence is TGTGCCAGCAGCAATAGCGGGGGGGCCCTCAATGAGCAGTTCTTC. The full variable domain, completed using reference TRBV7-6 and TRBJ2-1, is GAGVSQSPRYKVTKRGQDVALRCDPISGHVSLYWYRQALGQGPEFLTYFNYEAQQDKSGLPNDRFSAERPEGSISTLTIQRTEQRDSAMYRCASSNSGGALNEQFFGPGTRLTVL.

This clonotype was detected only a few times. The chain is built from TRBV29-1 and TRBJ1-2; D is unresolved. The V end lost 4 bases, the J end lost 3 bases, and 15 bases lay between the germline ends. The CDR3 covers 14 residues. The germline gives CDR1 SQVTM, CDR2 ANQGSEA. The CDR3 protein is CSVAPPESDYGYTF. The DNA for the CDR3 is TGCAGCGTTGCACCCCCGGAGTCCGACTATGGCTACACCTTC.

The chain employs TRBV2 and TRBJ2-1; no clear D gene. The CDR3 consists of 14 residues. Germline CDR1 is SNHLY and CDR2 is FYNNEI. V was cut by 2 bases and J by 8 bases, with 13 bases left in between. The CDR3 protein is CASSERLGIHEQFF. The CDR3 region has the DNA TGTGCCAGCAGTGAAAGATTAGGGATCCATGAGCAGTTCTTC.

The chain has TRBV12-3 or TRBV12-4 and TRBJ2-5; D is undetermined. This CDR3 has 15 amino acids. V lost 4 bases and J 2 bases, leaving 14 bases between the germline ends. In DNA, the CDR3 is TGTGCCAGCAGTTCCGGGCCTGCACCTCAAGAGACCCAGTACTTC. Translation: CASSSGPAPQETQYF.